The entry that follows covers one T cell receptor (beta chain) sequence. This sample was included in a study of cytomegalovirus exposure and HLA in healthy donors. The V gene's germline CDR1 is MNHEY and CDR2 SMNVEV (reference sequence). This CDR3 is built from 15 residues. Germline trimming cut 6 bases from V and 1 base from J; bases unmatched to any gene: 5. The PCR had 60 Vbeta and 13 Jbeta primers. Libraries were prepared by immunoSEQ multiplex PCR; TCRdb keeps only in-frame clonotypes and omits some of them. The table records about 160,000 clones, about 64% of them present only once. The genes are TRBV27 and TRBJ1-1, with 10 bases aligning to TRBD1. The source of this sequence is a man aged 50 to 60 in good health and CMV-seronegative. The sequencing sample was made of PBMCs. CDR3 residues: CASSIGQGGNTEAFF. Here the CDR3 DNA reads TGTGCCAGCAGCATCGGACAGGGGGGGAACACTGAAGCTTTCTTT.